Listed below are T cell receptor beta chains from one sample, sequenced in a study of blood T cell repertoires in COVID-19. Produced via immunoSEQ multiplex PCR; TCRdb's table is partial and in-frame only. Of about 240,000 clones in the sample, approximately 90% were seen once. Source material: peripheral blood. The receptor source for this set is a man in his 60s who had recovered from COVID-19. Both conserved end residues are part of each CDR3. The order of the fields is CDR3 protein, J gene, D gene, V gene. The D gene is left open where the match is weak.

CASHRQNTEAFF | TRBJ1-1 | NA | TRBV6-5
CAISGGQGKTDTQYF | TRBJ2-3 | TRBD1 | TRBV10-3
CASSQRWGGETQYF | TRBJ2-5 | NA | TRBV3-1/TRBV3-2
CASSERQGTGETQYF | TRBJ2-5 | TRBD1 | TRBV2
CASSEGGRNTQYF | TRBJ2-3 | NA | TRBV25-1
CASSRPGNSPLHF | TRBJ1-6 | NA | TRBV6-5
CASSLDERGLTTDTQYF | TRBJ2-3 | TRBD2 | TRBV5-6
CASSLAAVYNSPLHF | TRBJ1-6 | NA | TRBV7-6
CAWRRKGVSAEAFF | TRBJ1-1 | NA | TRBV30
CASSWGAGAKYF | TRBJ2-4 | NA | TRBV5-8
CATLPSGGAEYKWQFF | TRBJ2-1 | TRBD2 | TRBV23-1
CASTSGEAGGYTF | TRBJ1-2 | NA | TRBV6-6
CASSQEREGPMADTQYF | TRBJ2-3 | TRBD2 | TRBV4-1
CASSLEQGQRKTEAFF | TRBJ1-1 | NA | TRBV5-1
CASGLVRGTSTDTQYF | TRBJ2-3 | NA | TRBV12-5
CASSLEAGGRTEAFF | TRBJ1-1 | TRBD1 | TRBV5-1
CASSPGETDTQYF | TRBJ2-3 | NA | TRBV18
CASSHRRDTASGELFF | TRBJ2-2 | NA | TRBV18
CASSLAEQGNTQYF | TRBJ2-3 | NA | TRBV5-1
CASSHGDRGNSPLHF | TRBJ1-6 | TRBD1 | TRBV3-1/TRBV3-2
CASSHPPDRGITADTQYF | TRBJ2-3 | TRBD1 | TRBV4-2
CASSQVGAAFF | TRBJ1-1 | NA | TRBV3-1/TRBV3-2
CAWSRVTGSYGYTF | TRBJ1-2 | NA | TRBV30
CASRPREGATDTQYF | TRBJ2-3 | NA | TRBV6-5
CATSDPNRVYGYTF | TRBJ1-2 | NA | TRBV24-1
CARGLYEQYF | TRBJ2-7 | NA | TRBV24-1
CASSSWDSNYEQYF | TRBJ2-7 | TRBD1 | TRBV11-2
CASSYADTQYF | TRBJ2-3 | NA | TRBV6-6
CASSEYSGGVEKLFF | TRBJ1-4 | NA | TRBV25-1
CASSFRLDQPQHF | TRBJ1-5 | NA | TRBV12-3/TRBV12-4
CASGRGGLDNSPLHF | TRBJ1-6 | NA | TRBV12-5
CSAQVIGQFF | TRBJ2-1 | NA | TRBV20-1
CASSFSLAGAPSYNEQFF | TRBJ2-1 | TRBD2 | TRBV11-2
CASSLFEGSNQPQHF | TRBJ1-5 | NA | TRBV5-5
CASRLWARDRYNSPLHF | TRBJ1-6 | TRBD1 | TRBV5-6
CTSSHLRLAGGFQETQYF | TRBJ2-5 | NA | TRBV1
CAISESAIYGYTF | TRBJ1-2 | NA | TRBV10-3
CASSQTGLATGELFF | TRBJ2-2 | NA | TRBV4-1
CASSLDLRGPDTQYF | TRBJ2-3 | NA | TRBV5-1
CASSYSEGVTEAFF | TRBJ1-1 | NA | TRBV6-5
CASSGESYTEAFF | TRBJ1-1 | NA | TRBV2
CASSPGGEKLFF | TRBJ1-4 | TRBD1 | TRBV7-9
CASSLGDILNTEAFF | TRBJ1-1 | NA | TRBV18
CASSFQGFEQFF | TRBJ2-1 | NA | TRBV5-1
CASSLRGGGYTDTQYF | TRBJ2-3 | TRBD2 | TRBV7-7
CASRDSTRGGGTQYF | TRBJ2-5 | NA | TRBV2
CASSPDRGQTDTQYF | TRBJ2-3 | TRBD1 | TRBV5-6
CASSVKGGSYEQYF | TRBJ2-7 | NA | TRBV27
CASSIVGHGYTF | TRBJ1-2 | NA | TRBV19